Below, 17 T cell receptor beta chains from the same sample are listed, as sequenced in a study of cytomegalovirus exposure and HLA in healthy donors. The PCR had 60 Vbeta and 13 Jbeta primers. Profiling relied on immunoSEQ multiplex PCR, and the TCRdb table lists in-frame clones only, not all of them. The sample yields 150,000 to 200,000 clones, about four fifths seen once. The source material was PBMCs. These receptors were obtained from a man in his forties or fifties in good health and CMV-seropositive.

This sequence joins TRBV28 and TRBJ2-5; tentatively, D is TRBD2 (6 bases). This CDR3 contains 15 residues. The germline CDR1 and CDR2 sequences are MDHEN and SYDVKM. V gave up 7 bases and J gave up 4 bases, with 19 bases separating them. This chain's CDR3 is CASTAGGTSGETQYF. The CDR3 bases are TGTGCCAGCACCGCAGGCGGGACCTCGGGAGAGACCCAGTACTTC.

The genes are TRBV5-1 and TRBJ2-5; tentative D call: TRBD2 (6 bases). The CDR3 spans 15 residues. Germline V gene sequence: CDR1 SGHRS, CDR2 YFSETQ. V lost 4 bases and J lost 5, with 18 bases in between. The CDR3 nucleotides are TGCGCCAGCAGCCTCGGCGGGGTCGAGGGGGAGACCCAGTACTTC. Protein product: CASSLGGVEGETQYF.

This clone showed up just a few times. Written as DNA, the CDR3 is TGTGCCAGCAGTGGGGACTACCAAGAGACCCAGTACTTC. Its translation is CASSGDYQETQYF. The chain links TRBV6-5 to TRBJ2-5; tentatively, D is TRBD2 (6 bases). The CDR3 length is 13 residues. Germline V CDR1 and CDR2: MNHEY, SVGAGI. V lost 5 bases to trimming and J lost 0 bases, with 7 bases between them.

In nucleotides, the CDR3 is TGCGCCAGCAGTGAGACGGTGGGGACAGGAAGGCAGTTCTTC. Amino acids: CASSETVGTGRQFF. This chain connects TRBV10-1 to TRBJ2-1; 8 bases align to TRBD1. V shed 2 bases and J 12 bases; nucleotides not matched to a gene: 9. Germline CDR1 and CDR2: WNHNN and SYGVQD (reference sequence). The CDR3 consists of 14 residues.

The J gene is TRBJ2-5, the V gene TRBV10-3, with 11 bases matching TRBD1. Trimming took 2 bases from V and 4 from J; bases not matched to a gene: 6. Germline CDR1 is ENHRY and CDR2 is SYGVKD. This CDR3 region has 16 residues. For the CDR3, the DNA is TGTGCCATCAGTGAGGTAGCTGGGACAGGGGGAGAGACCCAGTACTTC. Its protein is CAISEVAGTGGETQYF.

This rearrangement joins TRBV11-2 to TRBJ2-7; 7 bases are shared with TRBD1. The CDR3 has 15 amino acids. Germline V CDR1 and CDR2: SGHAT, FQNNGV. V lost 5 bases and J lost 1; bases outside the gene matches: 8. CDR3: CASSVRDSPSYEQYF. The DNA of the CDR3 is TGTGCCAGCAGCGTCCGGGACAGCCCTTCCTACGAGCAGTACTTC.

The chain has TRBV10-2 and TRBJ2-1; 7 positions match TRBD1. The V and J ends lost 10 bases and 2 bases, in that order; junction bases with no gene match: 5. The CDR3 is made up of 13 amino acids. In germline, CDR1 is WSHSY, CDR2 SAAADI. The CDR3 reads CAIRDSAYNEQFF. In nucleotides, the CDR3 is TGCGCCATCCGGGACAGCGCCTACAATGAGCAGTTCTTC.

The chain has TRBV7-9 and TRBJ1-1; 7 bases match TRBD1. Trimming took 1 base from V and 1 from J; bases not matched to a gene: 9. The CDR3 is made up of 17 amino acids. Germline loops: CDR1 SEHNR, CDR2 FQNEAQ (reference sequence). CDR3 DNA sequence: TGTGCCAGCAGCTTAGAGGTCCGACCAGGGGGGAACACTGAAGCTTTCTTT. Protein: CASSLEVRPGGNTEAFF. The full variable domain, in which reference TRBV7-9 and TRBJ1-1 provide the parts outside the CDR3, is DTGVSQNPRHKITKRGQNVTFRCDPISEHNRLYWYRQTLGQGPEFLTYFQNEAQLEKSRLLSDRFSAERPKGSFSTLEIQRTEQGDSAMYLCASSLEVRPGGNTEAFFGQGTRLTVV.

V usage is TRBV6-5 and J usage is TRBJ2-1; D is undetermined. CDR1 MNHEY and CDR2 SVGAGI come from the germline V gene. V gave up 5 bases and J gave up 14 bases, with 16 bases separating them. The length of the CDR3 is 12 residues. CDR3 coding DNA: TGTGCCAGCAGTGGTGTCAGAATCCCCGAGTTCTTC. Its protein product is CASSGVRIPEFF.

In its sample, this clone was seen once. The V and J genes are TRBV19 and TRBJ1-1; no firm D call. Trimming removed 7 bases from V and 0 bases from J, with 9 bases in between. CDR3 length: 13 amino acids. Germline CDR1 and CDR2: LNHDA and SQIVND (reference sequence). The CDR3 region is CASTLEMNTEAFF. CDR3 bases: TGTGCCAGTACCCTGGAGATGAACACTGAAGCTTTCTTT.

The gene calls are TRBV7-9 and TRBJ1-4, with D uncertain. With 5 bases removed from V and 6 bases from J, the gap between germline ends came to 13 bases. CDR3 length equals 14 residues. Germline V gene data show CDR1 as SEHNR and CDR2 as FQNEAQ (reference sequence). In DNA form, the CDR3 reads TGTGCCAGCAGCCCGGGAGGGATCGATGAAAAACTGTTTTTT. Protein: CASSPGGIDEKLFF.

The CDR3 region has the DNA TGTGCCAGCAGTTTAACACAGGGGAGCACTGAAGCTTTCTTT. It specifies CASSLTQGSTEAFF. The J gene is TRBJ1-1, the V gene TRBV28; TRBD1 matches 7 bases. Trimming cost V 2 bases and J 4 bases; bases outside gene matches: 4. This CDR3 has 14 residues. Germline CDR1 is MDHEN and CDR2 is SYDVKM. The variable domain in full, completed from reference TRBV28 and TRBJ1-1, reads DVKVTQSSRYLVKRTGEKVFLECVQDMDHENMFWYRQDPGLGLRLIYFSYDVKMKEKGDIPEGYSVSREKKERFSLILESASTNQTSMYLCASSLTQGSTEAFFGQGTRLTVV.

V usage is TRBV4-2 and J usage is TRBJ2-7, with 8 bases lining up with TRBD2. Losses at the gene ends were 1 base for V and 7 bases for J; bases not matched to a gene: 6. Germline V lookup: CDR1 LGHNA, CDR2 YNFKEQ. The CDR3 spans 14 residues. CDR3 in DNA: TGTGCCAGCAGCCAAGGACTAGCGCTAGGGGAGCAGTACTTC. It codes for CASSQGLALGEQYF.

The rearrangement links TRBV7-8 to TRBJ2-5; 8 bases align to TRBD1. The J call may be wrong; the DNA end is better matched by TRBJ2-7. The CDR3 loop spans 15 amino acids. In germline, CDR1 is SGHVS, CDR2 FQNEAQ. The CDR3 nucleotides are TGTGCCAGCAGCCCCACAGGACAGGGAGTGGCCGAGCAGTACTTC. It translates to CASSPTGQGVAEQYF.

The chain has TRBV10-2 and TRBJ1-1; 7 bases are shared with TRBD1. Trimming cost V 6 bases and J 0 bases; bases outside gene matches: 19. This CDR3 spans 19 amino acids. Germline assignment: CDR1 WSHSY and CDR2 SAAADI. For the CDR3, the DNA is TGCGCCAGCAGAAAGACAGGGTATGCCATCGAGGGATTGAACACTGAAGCTTTCTTT. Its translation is CASRKTGYAIEGLNTEAFF.

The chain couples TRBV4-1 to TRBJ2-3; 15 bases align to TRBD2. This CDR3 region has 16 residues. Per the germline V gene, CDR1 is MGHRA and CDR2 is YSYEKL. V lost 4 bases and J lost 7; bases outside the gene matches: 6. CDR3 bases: TGCGCCAGCAGCCCGGGACTAGCGGGGGGAGGGAATACGCAGTATTTT. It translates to CASSPGLAGGGNTQYF.

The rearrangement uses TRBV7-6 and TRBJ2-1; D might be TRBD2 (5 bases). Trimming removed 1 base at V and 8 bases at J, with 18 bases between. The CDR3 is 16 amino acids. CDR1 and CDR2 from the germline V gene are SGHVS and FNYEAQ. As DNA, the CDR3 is TGTGCCAGCAGCTTAGGACGGTCTAGCCCTAGGGATGAGCAGTTCTTC. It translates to CASSLGRSSPRDEQFF.